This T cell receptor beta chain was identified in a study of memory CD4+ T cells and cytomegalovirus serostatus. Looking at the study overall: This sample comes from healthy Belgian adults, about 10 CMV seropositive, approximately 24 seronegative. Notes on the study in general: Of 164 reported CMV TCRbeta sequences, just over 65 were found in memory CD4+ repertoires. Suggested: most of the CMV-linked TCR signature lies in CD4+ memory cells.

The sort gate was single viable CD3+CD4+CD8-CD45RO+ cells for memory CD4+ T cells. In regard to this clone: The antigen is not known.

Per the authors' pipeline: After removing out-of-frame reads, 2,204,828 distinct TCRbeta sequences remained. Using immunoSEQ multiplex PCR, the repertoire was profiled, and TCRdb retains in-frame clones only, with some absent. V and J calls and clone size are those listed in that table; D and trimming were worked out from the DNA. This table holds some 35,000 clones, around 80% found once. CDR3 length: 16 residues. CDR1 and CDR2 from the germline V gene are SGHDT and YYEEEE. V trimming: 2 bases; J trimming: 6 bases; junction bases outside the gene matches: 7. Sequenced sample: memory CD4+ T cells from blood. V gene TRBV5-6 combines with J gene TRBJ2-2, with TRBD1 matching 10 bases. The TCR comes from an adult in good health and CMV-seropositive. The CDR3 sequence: CASSFPLGTGAGELFF. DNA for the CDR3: TGTGCCAGCAGCTTTCCCCTTGGGACAGGGGCCGGGGAGCTGTTTTTT.